The rows below give T cell receptor beta chains drawn from one sample of a study of cytomegalovirus exposure and HLA in healthy donors. Assay used: immunoSEQ multiplex PCR; TCRdb lists only in-frame clones, some missing. The sample shows approximately 88,000 clones, 65% to 85% of them seen only once. Sequencing was performed on PBMCs. These receptors were taken from a man younger than 35 in good health and CMV-seronegative. CDR3s include the opening cysteine and the closing phenylalanine or tryptophan. The order of the fields is V gene, CDR3 length, CDR3 protein.

v_gene: TRBV20-1; len: 11; CDR3aa: CSIQANYGYTF
v_gene: TRBV5-4; len: 18; CDR3aa: CASSEMEVQRVYYNEQFF
v_gene: TRBV2; len: 14; CDR3aa: CASSEGATNEKLFF
v_gene: TRBV18; len: 13; CDR3aa: CASSPNSSYEQYF
v_gene: TRBV21-1; len: 14; CDR3aa: CASSPKEYQETQYF
v_gene: TRBV27; len: 15; CDR3aa: CASSMDRASNSPLHF
v_gene: TRBV18; len: 17; CDR3aa: CASPAVQGSSYNSPLHF
v_gene: TRBV6-5; len: 14; CDR3aa: CASSRGTAKETQYF
v_gene: TRBV4-1; len: 14; CDR3aa: CASSVAGIGETQYF
v_gene: TRBV11-1; len: 19; CDR3aa: CASSFYQGLAGGPRNEQFF
v_gene: TRBV5-4; len: 14; CDR3aa: CASSFENRNYGYTF
v_gene: TRBV15; len: 14; CDR3aa: CATSAWDRAYEQYF
v_gene: TRBV6-5; len: 15; CDR3aa: CASSYSTLGGTEAFF
v_gene: TRBV2; len: 13; CDR3aa: CASRERGYYEQYF
v_gene: TRBV27; len: 13; CDR3aa: CASSPGVYNEQFF
v_gene: TRBV29-1; len: 16; CDR3aa: CSVEEWGGRSSYEQYF
v_gene: TRBV6-1; len: 14; CDR3aa: CASSPGQGFYGYTF
v_gene: TRBV6-1; len: 13; CDR3aa: CASRRQMNTEAFF
v_gene: TRBV21-1; len: 18; CDR3aa: CASSPRTSGAPSTDTQYF
v_gene: TRBV5-1; len: 16; CDR3aa: CASNPNPSGGEETQYF
v_gene: TRBV5-1; len: 13; CDR3aa: CASSQGGTGELFF
v_gene: TRBV9; len: 16; CDR3aa: CASSVAGLIYGNTIYF
v_gene: TRBV10-1; len: 15; CDR3aa: CASSDGQVDRYEQYF
v_gene: TRBV4-1; len: 14; CDR3aa: CASSHGQGNQPQHF
v_gene: TRBV10-1; len: 14; CDR3aa: CASSEGTNTGELFF
v_gene: TRBV1; len: 17; CDR3aa: CTSSPLRRSNSTDTQYF
v_gene: TRBV4-1; len: 15; CDR3aa: CASSQDRPGKETQYF
v_gene: TRBV5-6; len: 15; CDR3aa: CASSRDSLLVYEQYF
v_gene: TRBV18; len: 16; CDR3aa: CASSPRTGTLNTEAFF
v_gene: TRBV30; len: 14; CDR3aa: CAWSQDGGGEKLFF
v_gene: TRBV19; len: 16; CDR3aa: CASSMSRGRSDSPLHF
v_gene: TRBV7-2; len: 16; CDR3aa: CASSLFRGGDTDTQYF
v_gene: TRBV27; len: 16; CDR3aa: CASSLLAGVAAAEAFF
v_gene: TRBV7-9; len: 16; CDR3aa: CASSPRPRTVSGELFF
v_gene: TRBV9; len: 17; CDR3aa: CASSLQGGGRANYGYTF
v_gene: TRBV7-2; len: 15; CDR3aa: CASSSGQLGHYGYTF
v_gene: TRBV5-1; len: 14; CDR3aa: CASSSRGENTEAFF
v_gene: TRBV5-1; len: 13; CDR3aa: CASSWDSSYEQYF
v_gene: TRBV5-1; len: 15; CDR3aa: CASSLVGQGVDEQYF
v_gene: TRBV7-2; len: 17; CDR3aa: CASSLRAGGQGSYEQYF
v_gene: TRBV5-6; len: 15; CDR3aa: CASSLGQGAFQPQHF
v_gene: TRBV2; len: 15; CDR3aa: CASRGTSGAHYEQYF
v_gene: TRBV15; len: 16; CDR3aa: CATSRTTGGGPYEQYF
v_gene: TRBV6-1; len: 13; CDR3aa: CASTSGTGSGYTF
v_gene: TRBV29-1; len: 12; CDR3aa: CSVARGGETQYF